These 5 T cell receptor beta chains were sequenced from one sample in a study of blood T cell repertoires in COVID-19. Sequenced by immunoSEQ multiplex PCR; TCRdb stores in-frame clones only, minus some. The sample lists tens of thousands of clones; around nine tenths were seen once. The sequencing input was peripheral blood. These receptors were collected from an older man with active or convalescent COVID-19.

This clone was picked up one time. The chain employs TRBV28 and TRBJ2-7; D is perhaps TRBD2 (6 bases). The V gene's germline CDR1 is MDHEN and CDR2 SYDVKM. CDR3 length equals 14 residues. Trimming took 6 bases from V and 0 from J, leaving 12 bases between them. The CDR3 DNA sequence: TGTGCCAGCAGGTTCCGGGACTCCTCCTACGAGCAGTACTTC. It codes for CASRFRDSSYEQYF.

V gene TRBV6-4 combines with J gene TRBJ2-2; 12 nucleotides line up with TRBD2. The CDR3 covers 16 residues. The germline V gene encodes CDR1 MRHNA and CDR2 SNTAGT. V shed 4 bases, J shed 7 bases, and the junction held 7 bases outside the gene matches. CDR3 nucleotides: TGTGCCAGCAGTGCGGCTAGCGGGGGGGCTAACGGGGAGCTGTTTTTT. Amino acid sequence: CASSAASGGANGELFF.

This sequence joins TRBV7-8 and TRBJ1-1, with D unresolved. The V and J ends lost 1 base and 13 bases respectively, with 16 bases between them. The CDR3 loop spans 13 amino acids. Germline lookup yields CDR1 SGHVS and CDR2 FQNEAQ. CDR3: CASSLGSVSVGFF. In nucleotides, the CDR3 is TGTGCCAGCAGCTTAGGGTCTGTGTCAGTTGGTTTCTTT.

V usage is TRBV6-2 or TRBV6-3 and J usage is TRBJ1-2; 9 bases are shared with TRBD1. The CDR3 totals 13 residues. The germline V gene has CDR1 MNHEY and CDR2 SVGEGT. V trimming: 4 bases; J trimming: 9 bases; junction bases outside the gene matches: 6. The CDR3 protein is CASSLTGGWSYTF. The CDR3 DNA reads TGTGCCAGCAGTTTAACAGGGGGCTGGAGCTACACCTTC.

This clone has just one count. The CDR3 DNA reads as TGCGCCAGCAGCGCGGACATTATTAGCACAGATACGCAGTATTTT. It translates to CASSADIISTDTQYF. This sequence joins TRBV5-1 and TRBJ2-3, with TRBD1 as a possible D gene (5 bases). CDR1 is SGHRS and CDR2 is YFSETQ in the germline V gene. Trimming shortened V by 4 bases and J by 0 bases, and 12 bases separated the two germline ends. The CDR3 has 15 amino acids.